This T cell receptor (beta chain) originates from a study of T cell repertoires in aging, cancer and after chemotherapy. Across the whole study: Donors were grouped into six age bands spanning 30 or younger through 70 or older. Overall study results and limits: Untreated cancer patients had significantly lower blood TCR diversity than age-matched healthy donors. Loss of evenness, beyond lost richness, contributed to age-related TCR diversity decline in cancer patients.

TRB rearrangements spanning V, D and J were amplified using mixed TRB-A/B primers. Each CDR3 protein gets one entry after TCRdb re-called the multiplex PCR reads with MiXCR. The sample holds about 2,900 distinct CDR3 sequences, roughly a quarter seen once. Trimming cost V 8 bases and J 5 bases, with 18 bases left between them. Germline values: CDR1 LNHDA, CDR2 SQIVND (reference sequence). The CDR3 totals 14 residues. Peripheral blood genomic DNA, not sorted cells or RNA, was the template. This clonotype appeared a few times. What it binds is unknown. The sample was blood. The chain employs TRBV19 and TRBJ2-5; tentative D call: TRBD2 (7 bases). This TCR was sampled from a human donor with a solid tumor. The CDR3 loop reads CASRGAGAAETQYF. DNA of the CDR3: TGTGCCAGTCGGGGGGCGGGAGCGGCTGAGACCCAGTACTTC.